Listed below are T cell receptor beta chains from one sample, sequenced in a study of graft-versus-host responses after intestinal transplantation. Data came from immunoSEQ multiplex PCR; TCRdb stores just in-frame clones and leaves some out. The sample consists of fewer than 130,000 clones, just under 95% of them appearing once. Their antigens remain unidentified. This specimen consisted of unstimulated CD8+ T cells sorted from spleen or lymph node cells, obtained before intestinal transplant. The receptors come from a human donor who received an intestinal transplant. CDR3s include the opening cysteine and the closing phenylalanine or tryptophan. D genes are given only for firm matches. Clone size is given for some rows only: seen once, a few or many times, or a class if the clone is expanded.

>TRBV27|.|.|TRBJ2-1
TGTGCCAGCAGTGCTCAAAGCTCCTACAATGAGCAGTTCTTC
CASSAQSSYNEQFF
>TRBV11-2|.|.|TRBJ1-1
TGTGCCAGCGTGGGGGGGGAGACAGCTTTCAATGAAGCTTTCTTT
CASVGGETAFNEAFF
>TRBV28|.|TRBD1|TRBJ1-2
TGTGCCAGCAGTTCAATCACCGGGACAGGGTTTAATGGCTACACCTTC
CASSSITGTGFNGYTF
>TRBV5-5|once|.|TRBJ2-7
TGTGCCAGCAGCCCGAGAGGGGGGTCCTACGAGCAGTACTTC
CASSPRGGSYEQYF
>TRBV4-1|.|.|TRBJ2-6
TGCGCCAGCAGCCAAGAACGGGGTGGGGCCAACGTCCTGACTTTC
CASSQERGGANVLTF
>TRBV19|.|.|TRBJ2-5
TGTGCCAGTAACGGGGTCCAGCCAGAGACCCAGTACTTC
CASNGVQPETQYF
>TRBV29-1|.|.|TRBJ1-2
TGCAGCGTTGAAGAAGGACTCCTCGGGGATGGCTACACCTTC
CSVEEGLLGDGYTF
>TRBV2|.|TRBD2|TRBJ2-1
TGTGCCAGCAGTGCCGGGACTAGCGGTTACAATGAGCAGTTCTTC
CASSAGTSGYNEQFF
>TRBV9|.|TRBD2|TRBJ2-3
TGTGCCAGCAGCGTATTCGAAGCGGGAGGAACAGATACGCAGTATTTT
CASSVFEAGGTDTQYF
>TRBV13|.|.|TRBJ2-1
TGTGCCAGCAGCCCCCTGGGGGATGAGCAGTTCTTC
CASSPLGDEQFF
>TRBV13|.|.|TRBJ2-7
TGTGCCAGCAGCTCGAGGGGACATGCGAGCTCCTACGAGCAGTACTTC
CASSSRGHASSYEQYF
>TRBV19|.|TRBD1|TRBJ2-1
TGTGCCAGTCTATGGAGACACCGGGACAGCTACAATGAGCAGTTCTTC
CASLWRHRDSYNEQFF
>TRBV19|once|.|TRBJ2-7
TGTGCCAGTAGTAATGCAGGAGCCTACGAGCAGTACTTC
CASSNAGAYEQYF
>TRBV5-6|.|TRBD1|TRBJ2-7
TGTGCCAGCAGCTCCGGGACAGCGCTTAAGTACGAGCAGTACTTC
CASSSGTALKYEQYF
>TRBV13|.|.|TRBJ2-5
TGTGCCAGCAGCACCTCACAGGCCCAAGAGACCCAGTACTTC
CASSTSQAQETQYF
>TRBV7-3|.|.|TRBJ2-1
TGTGCCAGCAGCAGTGACTCCAACAATGAGCAGTTCTTC
CASSSDSNNEQFF
>TRBV9|.|.|TRBJ1-2
TGTGCCAGCAGCGGGGGACGGGAGGGCTACACCTTC
CASSGGREGYTF
>TRBV28|.|TRBD1|TRBJ2-5
TGTGCCAGCAGTTTCGGACAGGTACAAGAGACCCAGTACTTC
CASSFGQVQETQYF
>TRBV9|.|.|TRBJ1-2
TGTGCCAGCAGCGTAGAGGAGGGGAACTATGGCTACACCTTC
CASSVEEGNYGYTF
>TRBV7-3|.|.|TRBJ1-1
TGTGCCAGCAGCCCAGGGTCTGGTGAAGCTTTCTTT
CASSPGSGEAFF
>TRBV27|.|.|TRBJ2-7
TGTGCCAGCACCTTGGCCCAGGGGCCATACGAGCAGTACTTC
CASTLAQGPYEQYF
>TRBV4-2|.|.|TRBJ2-2
TGTGCCAGCAGCCAAGAACGGAAGAACACCGGGGAGCTGTTTTTT
CASSQERKNTGELFF
>TRBV28|.|TRBD1|TRBJ1-5
TGTGCCAGCGCGGACAGGGACTATAGCAATCAGCCCCAGCATTTT
CASADRDYSNQPQHF
>TRBV9|.|.|TRBJ2-1
TGTGCCAGCAGCGCTGGAGGTGAGCAGTTCTTC
CASSAGGEQFF
>TRBV9|.|TRBD2|TRBJ2-3
TGTGCCAGCAGCGGGGGACTAGCGGGATTGGGAGATACGCAGTATTTT
CASSGGLAGLGDTQYF